This is a list of T cell receptor beta chains from one sample in a study of blood T cells in healthy people across ages. TCRdb independently ran MiXCR on the 5' RACE reads; one entry per CDR3 protein. The data show about 780,000 distinct CDR3 sequences, with about 46% seen just once and around 18% held by the top ten. The sample comprised blood. These TCRs come from a man at least 80 years old in good health. CDR3s include the opening cysteine and the closing phenylalanine or tryptophan. Some rows have no size entry. The others give once, few or many, or a class for an expanded clone.

abundance,v_gene,j_gene,CDR3aa
few,TRBV30,TRBJ2-1,CAWSEDREQFF
NA,TRBV5-1,TRBJ2-5,CASSPGGVRQETQYF
NA,TRBV20-1,TRBJ2-7,CSARDPSGRVGEQYF
NA,TRBV5-1,NA,CASSYPMGQGVSYNEQYF
few,TRBV12-3/TRBV12-4,TRBJ2-1,CASSFGQGFYNEQFF
NA,TRBV6-2/TRBV6-3,TRBJ1-1,CASSYPPARLEAFF
NA,TRBV6-5,TRBJ2-1,CASSSGRGLLGEQFF
few,TRBV5-1,TRBJ2-7,CASSLGARQGTYEQYF
NA,TRBV5-1,TRBJ1-5,CASSLDSNNQPQHF
NA,TRBV14,TRBJ2-7,CASSSGDPREQYF
many,TRBV29-1,TRBJ2-7,CSVEVGSGYEQYF
many,TRBV30,TRBJ1-5,CAWGYRGGWQPQHF
NA,TRBV7-2,TRBJ2-7,CASGILSYEQYF
NA,TRBV29-1,TRBJ2-1,CSVQKVTRPLEQFF
NA,TRBV6-1,TRBJ2-7,CASARTGLYEQYF
NA,TRBV4-1,TRBJ1-4,CASSQFSGDEKLFF
few,TRBV4-1,TRBJ1-5,CASSQAGQGSNQPQHF